This T cell receptor beta chain was sequenced for a study of blood T cell repertoires in COVID-19. CDR3 length: 15 residues. CDR1 and CDR2 (germline): MGHRA, YSYEKL. V was clipped by 4 bases and J by 4 bases, with 14 bases between them. Sequenced by immunoSEQ multiplex PCR; TCRdb stores in-frame clones only, minus some. The table has tens of thousands of clones, 80% to 90% seen once; the top ten hold 2%. Source material: peripheral blood. The receptor comes from a man aged 25-40 years with acute or convalescent COVID-19. The chain combines TRBV4-1 with TRBJ1-5, with D perhaps matching TRBD1 (6 bases). CDR3 in amino acids: CASSLSTQGNQPQHF. The CDR3 region has the DNA TGCGCCAGCAGCCTCTCGACCCAGGGGAATCAGCCCCAGCATTTT.